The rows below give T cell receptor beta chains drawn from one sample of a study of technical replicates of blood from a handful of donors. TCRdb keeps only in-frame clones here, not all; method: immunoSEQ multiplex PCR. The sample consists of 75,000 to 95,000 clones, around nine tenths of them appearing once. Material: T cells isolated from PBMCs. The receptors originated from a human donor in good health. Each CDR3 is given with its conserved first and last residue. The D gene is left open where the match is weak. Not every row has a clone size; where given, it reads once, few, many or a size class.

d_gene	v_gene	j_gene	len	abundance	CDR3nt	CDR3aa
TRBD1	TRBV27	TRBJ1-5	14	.	TGTGCCAGCAGTTTAGCGGGACAGGGAAAGCCCCAGCATTTT	CASSLAGQGKPQHF
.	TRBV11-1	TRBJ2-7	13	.	TGTGCCAGCAGCGTTCACAGCTCCTACGAGCAGTACTTC	CASSVHSSYEQYF
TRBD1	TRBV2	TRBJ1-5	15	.	TGTGCCAGCAGAGAATCCCCAGGGGGGAATCAGCCCCAGCATTTT	CASRESPGGNQPQHF
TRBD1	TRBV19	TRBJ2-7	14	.	TGTGCCAGTAGGGTCAAGGGGGCTTCCTACGAGCAGTACTTC	CASRVKGASYEQYF
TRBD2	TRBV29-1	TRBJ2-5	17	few	TGCAGCGTTACAGGGACTAGCGGGAGGGCCTGGGAAGAGACCCAGTACTTC	CSVTGTSGRAWEETQYF
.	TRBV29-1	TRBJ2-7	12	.	TGCAGCGCGCTAGCCCCGCCAGACGAGCAGTACTTC	CSALAPPDEQYF
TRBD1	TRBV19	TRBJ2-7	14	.	TGTGCCAGTAGTTACAGGGGGCCCACCTACGAGCAGTACTTC	CASSYRGPTYEQYF
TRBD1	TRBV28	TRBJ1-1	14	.	TGTGCCACTCTGAACACAGGGGGTTACACTGAAGCTTTCTTT	CATLNTGGYTEAFF
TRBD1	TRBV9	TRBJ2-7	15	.	TGTGCCAGCAGCTTCTCCGGACAGGGGACGCGGGAGCAGTACTTC	CASSFSGQGTREQYF
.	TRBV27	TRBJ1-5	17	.	TGTGCCAGCAGTTTTTTCGGGGTCGGAAAAGTGGTTCAGCCCCAGCATTTT	CASSFFGVGKVVQPQHF
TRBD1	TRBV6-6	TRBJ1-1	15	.	TGTGCCAGCAGCCGGGACAGGGGTTCGTACACTGAAGCTTTCTTT	CASSRDRGSYTEAFF
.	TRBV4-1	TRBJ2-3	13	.	TGCGCCAGCAGAAAGGGGGGGACAGATACGCAGTATTTT	CASRKGGTDTQYF
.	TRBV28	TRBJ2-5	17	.	TGTGCCAGCAGTTTAGTGGGCGACAGGCCTTTGGGGGAGACCCAGTACTTC	CASSLVGDRPLGETQYF
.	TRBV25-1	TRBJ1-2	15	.	TGTGCCAGCAGTGAAAGCCTCCGGGATCCCTATGGCTACACCTTC	CASSESLRDPYGYTF
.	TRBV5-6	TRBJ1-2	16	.	TGTGCCAGCAGCTTATACCATGCAGGTGTGAACTATGGCTACACCTTC	CASSLYHAGVNYGYTF
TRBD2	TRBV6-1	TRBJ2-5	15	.	TGTGCCAGCAGTGGCCTAGCGGGAGTTAGTGAGACCCAGTACTTC	CASSGLAGVSETQYF
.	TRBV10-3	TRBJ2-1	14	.	TGTGCCATCACCGCGGGTAGCTCCTACAATGAGCAGTTCTTC	CAITAGSSYNEQFF
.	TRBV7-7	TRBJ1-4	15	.	TGTGCTAGCAGCCCCAGATGGGGAGCTAATGAAAAACTGTTTTTT	CASSPRWGANEKLFF
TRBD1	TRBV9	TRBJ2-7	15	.	TGTGCCAGCAGCTCTACAGGGGGTTGGTCCTACGAGCAGTACTTC	CASSSTGGWSYEQYF
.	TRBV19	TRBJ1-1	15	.	TGTGCCAGTAGTTTTACTCTGCCCATGAACACTGAAGCTTTCTTT	CASSFTLPMNTEAFF
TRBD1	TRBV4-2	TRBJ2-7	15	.	TGTGCCAGCAGCCACACGACAGGGGGCCCCTACGAGCAGTACTTC	CASSHTTGGPYEQYF
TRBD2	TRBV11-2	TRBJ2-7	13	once	TGTGCCAGCAGCCCCTCGGGGGGCTACGAGCAGTACTTC	CASSPSGGYEQYF
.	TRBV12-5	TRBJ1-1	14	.	TGTGCTAGTGGTTTGTGGGGGGGCGAATCAGGGACTTTCTTT	CASGLWGGESGTFF
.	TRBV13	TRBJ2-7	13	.	TGTGCCAGCAGCTTTGGGCGCCTGTACGAGCAGTACTTC	CASSFGRLYEQYF
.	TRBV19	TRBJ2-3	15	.	TGTGCCAGTAGTCGACTAGTGGGGAGCACAGATACGCAGTATTTT	CASSRLVGSTDTQYF
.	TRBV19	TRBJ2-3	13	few	TGTGCCAGTAGTATAGTAGGCACAGATACGCAGTATTTT	CASSIVGTDTQYF
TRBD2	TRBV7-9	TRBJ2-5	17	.	TGTGCCAGCAGCTTATGGGGAGGACTAGCGGCCCAAGAGACCCAGTACTTC	CASSLWGGLAAQETQYF
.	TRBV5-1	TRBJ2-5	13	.	TGCGCCAGCAGCGGCCGAGGTGGAGAGACCCAGTACTTC	CASSGRGGETQYF
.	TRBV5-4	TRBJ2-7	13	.	TGTGCCAGCAGCTCGCTAACTACCTACGAGCAGTACTTC	CASSSLTTYEQYF
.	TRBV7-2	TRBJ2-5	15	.	TGTGCCAGCAGCTTTACTAGCAGCGAGAGAGAGACCCAGTACTTC	CASSFTSSERETQYF
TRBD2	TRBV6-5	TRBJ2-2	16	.	TGTGCCAGCAGTTCTTTAGCGGGGGACTACACCGGGGAGCTGTTTTTT	CASSSLAGDYTGELFF
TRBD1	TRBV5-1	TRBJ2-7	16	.	TGCGCCAGCAGCTTGGCCGAGACAGGGGACCCCTACGAGCAGTACTTC	CASSLAETGDPYEQYF
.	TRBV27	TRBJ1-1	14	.	TGTGCCAGCAGTCCTACCGGGGGGAACACTGAAGCTTTCTTT	CASSPTGGNTEAFF
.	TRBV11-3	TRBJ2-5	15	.	TGTGCCAGCAGCTTAGACGCAGGATACCAAGAGACCCAGTACTTC	CASSLDAGYQETQYF
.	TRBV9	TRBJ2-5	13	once	TGTGCCAGCAGCGTAGTAAGCGGAGAGACCCAGTACTTC	CASSVVSGETQYF
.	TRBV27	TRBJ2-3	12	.	TGTGCCACCAACGCTAGCCCAGATACGCAGTATTTT	CATNASPDTQYF
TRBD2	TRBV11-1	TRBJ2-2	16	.	TGTGCCAGCAGCTTAGGACTAGCGGGAGGTTCCGGGGAGCTGTTTTTT	CASSLGLAGGSGELFF
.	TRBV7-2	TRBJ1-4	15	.	TGTGCCAGCAGCTTAGAGCCAGGATCTAATGAAAAACTGTTTTTT	CASSLEPGSNEKLFF
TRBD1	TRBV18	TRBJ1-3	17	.	TGTGCCAGCTCACCAAGGGAGGACAGGTTCTCTGGAAACACCATATATTTT	CASSPREDRFSGNTIYF
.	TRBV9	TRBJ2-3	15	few	TGTGCCAGCAGCCTCAGGGCACATGGAACAGATACGCAGTATTTT	CASSLRAHGTDTQYF
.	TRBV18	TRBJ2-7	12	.	TGTGCCAGCTCACCGACATCCTACGAGCAGTACTTC	CASSPTSYEQYF
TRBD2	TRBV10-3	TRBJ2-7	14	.	TGTGCCATCAGTGACCAGCGGGAGATAAACGAGCAGTACTTC	CAISDQREINEQYF
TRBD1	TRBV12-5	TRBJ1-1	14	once	TGTGCTAGTGCCGACCGGGACAGGAACACTGAAGCTTTCTTT	CASADRDRNTEAFF
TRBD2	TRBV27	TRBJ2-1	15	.	TGTGCCAGCAGACCGGGACTAGCGGGATACAATGAGCAGTTCTTC	CASRPGLAGYNEQFF
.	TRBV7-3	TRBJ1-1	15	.	TGTGCCAGCAGAATTCGACCTGACATGAACACTGAAGCTTTCTTT	CASRIRPDMNTEAFF
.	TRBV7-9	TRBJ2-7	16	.	TGTGCCAGCAGCCCCCCGGACGGACTAAGCTCCTACGAGCAGTACTTC	CASSPPDGLSSYEQYF
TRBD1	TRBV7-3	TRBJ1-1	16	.	TGTGCCAGCAGCCTACCCGGGACAGGCGCCAACACTGAAGCTTTCTTT	CASSLPGTGANTEAFF
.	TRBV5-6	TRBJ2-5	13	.	TGTGCCAGCGGTCGGGACTACCAAGAGACCCAGTACTTC	CASGRDYQETQYF
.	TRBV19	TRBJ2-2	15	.	TGTGCCAGTAGTATAGATTTAGGAGGCACCGGGGAGCTGTTTTTT	CASSIDLGGTGELFF